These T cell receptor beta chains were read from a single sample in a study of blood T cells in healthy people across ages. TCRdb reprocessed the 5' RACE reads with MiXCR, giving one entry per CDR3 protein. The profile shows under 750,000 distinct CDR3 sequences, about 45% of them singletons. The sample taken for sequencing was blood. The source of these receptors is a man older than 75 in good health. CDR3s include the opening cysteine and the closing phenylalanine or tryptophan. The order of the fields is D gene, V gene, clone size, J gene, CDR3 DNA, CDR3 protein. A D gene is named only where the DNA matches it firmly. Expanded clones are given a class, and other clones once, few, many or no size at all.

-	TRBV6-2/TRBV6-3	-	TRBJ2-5	TGTGCCAGCAGGGGTCAGCAAGAGACCCAGTACTTC	CASRGQQETQYF
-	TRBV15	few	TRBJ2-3	TGTGCCACCAGCAGAGATGGGGGCCAGAACACAGATACGCAGTATTTT	CATSRDGGQNTDTQYF
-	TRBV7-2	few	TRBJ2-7	TGTGCCAGCAGCCCGATTGACAGTACCACCTCCTACGAGCAGTACTTC	CASSPIDSTTSYEQYF
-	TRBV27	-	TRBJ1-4	TGTGCCAGCAGTTCGCGTCGGGGCAGACTGAATGAAAAACTGTTTTTT	CASSSRRGRLNEKLFF
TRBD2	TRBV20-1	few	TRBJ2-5	TGCAGTGCTAGAGAGCGGGAGTTGGAGACCCAGTACTTC	CSARERELETQYF
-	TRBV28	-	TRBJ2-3	TGTGCCAGCAGTTTTCAGGGGGGAGGAGGGGCAGATACGCAGTATTTT	CASSFQGGGGADTQYF
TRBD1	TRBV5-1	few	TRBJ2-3	TGCGCCAGCAGCTTCCCCGGGACAGGGTCGGGCACAGATACGCAGTATTTT	CASSFPGTGSGTDTQYF
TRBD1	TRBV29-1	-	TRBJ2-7	TGCAGCGTTCGGGACAGGGGGCGCATTAATGAGCAGTACTTC	CSVRDRGRINEQYF
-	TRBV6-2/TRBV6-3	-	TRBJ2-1	TGTGCCACCAACAAGGGCTCCTACAATGAGCAGTTCTTC	CATNKGSYNEQFF
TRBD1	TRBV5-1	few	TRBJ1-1	TGCGCCAGCAGCTCCCAGGGGGGTTACGTGGACACTGAAGCTTTCTTT	CASSSQGGYVDTEAFF
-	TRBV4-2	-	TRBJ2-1	TGTACCAGCAGCCAAGACCTTTACAATGAGCAGTTCTTC	CTSSQDLYNEQFF
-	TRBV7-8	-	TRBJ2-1	TGTGCCAGCAGCTTAGTTCTAGGTTGGGATGAGCAGTTCTTC	CASSLVLGWDEQFF
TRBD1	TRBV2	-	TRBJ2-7	TGTGCCAGCAGTGAATCACCGGGACAGGTCTCCGAGCAGTACTTC	CASSESPGQVSEQYF
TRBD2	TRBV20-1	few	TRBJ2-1	TGCAGTGCTAGAGAATTGGCGGGGGGGAAGTCCTACAATGAGCAGTTCTTC	CSARELAGGKSYNEQFF
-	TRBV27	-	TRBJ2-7	TGTGCCAGCAGTTCCAATCCGCTCTACGAGCAGTACTTC	CASSSNPLYEQYF
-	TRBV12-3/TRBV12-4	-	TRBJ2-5	TGTGCCAGCAGAAACAGGGTTTTGGAGGAGACCCAGTACTTC	CASRNRVLEETQYF
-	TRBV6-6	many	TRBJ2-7	TGTGCCAGCGAGGAGTCGGGGGTACACGAGCAGTACTTC	CASEESGVHEQYF
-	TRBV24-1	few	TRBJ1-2	TGTGCCACCAGTGATTTGGAGGGGCGCTATGGCTACACCTTC	CATSDLEGRYGYTF
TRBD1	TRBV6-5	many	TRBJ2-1	TGTGCCAGCAGTCGACAGGGATCGCTCTACAATGAGCAGTTCTTC	CASSRQGSLYNEQFF
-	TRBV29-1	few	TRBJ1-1	TGCAGCGTTGAAGGGCAGGGGAGAACTGAAGCTTTCTTT	CSVEGQGRTEAFF
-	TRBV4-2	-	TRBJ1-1	TGTGCCAGCAGCCTAAAATCAGGGGCTGGGGAAGCTTTCTTT	CASSLKSGAGEAFF